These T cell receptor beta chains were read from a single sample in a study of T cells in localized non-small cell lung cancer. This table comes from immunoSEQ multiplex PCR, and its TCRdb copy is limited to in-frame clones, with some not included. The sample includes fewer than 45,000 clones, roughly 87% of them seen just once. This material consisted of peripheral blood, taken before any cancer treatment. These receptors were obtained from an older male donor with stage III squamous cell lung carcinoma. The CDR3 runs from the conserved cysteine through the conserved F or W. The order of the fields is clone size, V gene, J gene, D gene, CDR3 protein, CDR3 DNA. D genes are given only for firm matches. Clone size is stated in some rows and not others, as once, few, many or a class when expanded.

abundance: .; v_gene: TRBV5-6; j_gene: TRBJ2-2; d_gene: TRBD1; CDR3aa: CASSPAQGATYTGELFF; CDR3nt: TGTGCCAGCAGCCCGGCTCAGGGGGCGACCTACACCGGGGAGCTGTTTTTT
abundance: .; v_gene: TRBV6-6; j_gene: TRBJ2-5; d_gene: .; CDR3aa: CASSDLTGETQYF; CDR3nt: TGTGCCAGCAGCGACCTAACGGGAGAGACCCAGTACTTC
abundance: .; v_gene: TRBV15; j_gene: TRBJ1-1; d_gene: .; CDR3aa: CATRRDPTNTEAFF; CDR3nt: TGTGCCACCAGGAGGGACCCGACGAACACTGAAGCTTTCTTT
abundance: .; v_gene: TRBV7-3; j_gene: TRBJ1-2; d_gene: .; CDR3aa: CASSLTAAGDGYTF; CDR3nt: TGTGCCAGCAGCTTAACAGCGGCAGGGGATGGCTACACCTTC
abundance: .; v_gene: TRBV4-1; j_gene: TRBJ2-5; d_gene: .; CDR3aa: CASSQDFMGFETQYF; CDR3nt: TGCGCCAGCAGCCAAGATTTTATGGGTTTCGAGACCCAGTACTTC
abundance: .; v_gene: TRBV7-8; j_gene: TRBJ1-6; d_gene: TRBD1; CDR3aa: CASSSGTGGYSPLHF; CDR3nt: TGTGCCAGCAGCTCCGGGACAGGGGGCTATTCACCCCTCCACTTT
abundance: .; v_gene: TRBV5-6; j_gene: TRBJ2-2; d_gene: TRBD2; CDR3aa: CASSLERGGRASGELFF; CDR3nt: TGTGCCAGCAGCCTGGAAAGGGGCGGGAGGGCCTCCGGGGAGCTGTTTTTT
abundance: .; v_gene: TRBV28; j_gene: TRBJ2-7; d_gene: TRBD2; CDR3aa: CASRNPGLGLIEQYF; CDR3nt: TGTGCCAGCAGGAATCCGGGACTAGGGTTGATCGAGCAGTACTTC
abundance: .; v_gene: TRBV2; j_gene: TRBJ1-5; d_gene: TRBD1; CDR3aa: CASSGDRGQGQPQHF; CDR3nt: TGTGCCAGCAGCGGGGACAGGGGGCAGGGGCAGCCCCAGCATTTT
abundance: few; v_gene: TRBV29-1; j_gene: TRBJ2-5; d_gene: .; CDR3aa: CSTTDSTQETQYF; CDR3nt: TGCAGCACCACGGACAGTACACAAGAGACCCAGTACTTC
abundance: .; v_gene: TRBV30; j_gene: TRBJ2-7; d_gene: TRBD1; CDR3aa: CAWSNRGPQYF; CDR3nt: TGTGCCTGGAGTAACAGGGGTCCGCAGTACTTC
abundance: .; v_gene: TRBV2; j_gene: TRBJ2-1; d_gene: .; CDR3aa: CASRPDLNEQFF; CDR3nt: TGTGCCAGCAGACCCGACCTAAATGAGCAGTTCTTC
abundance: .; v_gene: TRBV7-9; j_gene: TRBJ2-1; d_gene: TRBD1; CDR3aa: CASTTPGQGGDEQFF; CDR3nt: TGTGCCAGCACCACGCCGGGACAGGGGGGTGATGAGCAGTTCTTC
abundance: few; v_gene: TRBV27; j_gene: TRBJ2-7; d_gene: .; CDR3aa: CASSLMPSYEQYF; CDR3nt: TGTGCCAGCAGTTTAATGCCGTCCTACGAGCAGTACTTC
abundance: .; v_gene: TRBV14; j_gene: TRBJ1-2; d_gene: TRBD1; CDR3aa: CASSPYRGPKNGYTF; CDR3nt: TGTGCCAGCAGCCCCTACAGGGGTCCCAAAAATGGCTACACCTTC
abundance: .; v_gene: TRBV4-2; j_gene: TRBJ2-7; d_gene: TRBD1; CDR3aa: CASSQEGDSSYEQYF; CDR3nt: TGTGCCAGCAGCCAAGAAGGGGACAGCTCCTACGAGCAGTACTTC
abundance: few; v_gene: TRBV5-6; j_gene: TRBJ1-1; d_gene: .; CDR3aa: CASTTLQDMNTEAFF; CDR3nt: TGTGCCAGCACGACCTTACAGGACATGAACACTGAAGCTTTCTTT
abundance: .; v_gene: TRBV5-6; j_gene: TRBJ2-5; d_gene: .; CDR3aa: CASSGETQYF; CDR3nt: TGTGCCAGCAGTGGGGAGACCCAGTACTTC
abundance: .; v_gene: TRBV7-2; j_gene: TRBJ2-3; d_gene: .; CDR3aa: CASSSLYSDTQYF; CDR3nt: TGTGCCAGCAGCTCGCTATATTCAGATACGCAGTATTTT
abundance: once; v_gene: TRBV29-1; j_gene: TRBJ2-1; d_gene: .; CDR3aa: CSVGARGSYNEQFF; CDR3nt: TGCAGCGTTGGGGCAAGGGGCTCCTACAATGAGCAGTTCTTC
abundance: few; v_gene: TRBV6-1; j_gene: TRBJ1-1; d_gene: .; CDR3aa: CASMLSWSMNTEAFF; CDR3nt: TGTGCCAGCATGCTGAGTTGGAGCATGAACACTGAAGCTTTCTTT
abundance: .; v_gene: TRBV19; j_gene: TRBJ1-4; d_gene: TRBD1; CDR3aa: CASSRQGINEKLFF; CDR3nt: TGTGCCAGTTCGAGACAGGGCATCAATGAAAAACTGTTTTTT
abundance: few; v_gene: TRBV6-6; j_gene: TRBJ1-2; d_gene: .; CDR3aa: CASSPSANYGYTF; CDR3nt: TGTGCCAGCAGTCCCTCAGCTAACTATGGCTACACCTTC
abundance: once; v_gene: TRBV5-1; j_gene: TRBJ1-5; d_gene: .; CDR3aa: CASSSSGASNQPQHF; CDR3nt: TGCGCCAGCAGCTCGAGTGGGGCGAGCAATCAGCCCCAGCATTTT
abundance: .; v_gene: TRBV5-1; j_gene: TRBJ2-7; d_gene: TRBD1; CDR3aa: CASSSWTGQYITYEQYF; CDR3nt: TGCGCCAGCAGCTCCTGGACAGGACAATACATTACCTACGAGCAGTACTTC
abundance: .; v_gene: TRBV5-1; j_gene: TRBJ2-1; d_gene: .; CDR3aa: CASSVASRYNEQFF; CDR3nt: TGCGCCAGCAGCGTGGCTAGCCGCTACAATGAGCAGTTCTTC
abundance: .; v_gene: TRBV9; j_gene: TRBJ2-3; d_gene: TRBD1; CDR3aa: CASSVAGDSLGTDTQYF; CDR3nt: TGTGCCAGCAGCGTAGCTGGGGACAGCCTGGGCACAGATACGCAGTATTTT
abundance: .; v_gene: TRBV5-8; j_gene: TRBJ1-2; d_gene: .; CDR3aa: CASSYNPGGPYGYTF; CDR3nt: TGTGCCAGCAGCTACAATCCAGGTGGACCTTATGGCTACACCTTC
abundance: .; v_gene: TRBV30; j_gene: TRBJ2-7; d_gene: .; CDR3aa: CAWSYRNEQYF; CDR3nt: TGTGCCTGGAGTTACAGAAACGAGCAGTACTTC
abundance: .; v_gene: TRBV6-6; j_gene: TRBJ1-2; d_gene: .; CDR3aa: CASSPSAQNYGYTF; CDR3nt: TGTGCCAGCAGTCCATCGGCACAGAACTATGGCTACACCTTC
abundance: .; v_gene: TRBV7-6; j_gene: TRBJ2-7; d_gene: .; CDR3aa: CASSLAKGYEQYF; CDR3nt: TGTGCCAGCAGCTTAGCGAAGGGGTACGAGCAGTACTTC
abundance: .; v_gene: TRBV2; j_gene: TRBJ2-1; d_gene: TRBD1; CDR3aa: CASSEGQLQFF; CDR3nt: TGTGCCAGCAGTGAGGGACAGTTACAGTTCTTC
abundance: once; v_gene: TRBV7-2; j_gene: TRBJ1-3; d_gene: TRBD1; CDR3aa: CASSLVGTGEHTIYF; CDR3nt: TGTGCCAGCAGCTTAGTTGGGACAGGGGAACACACCATATATTTT
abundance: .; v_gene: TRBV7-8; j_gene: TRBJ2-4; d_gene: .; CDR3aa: CASSLTVAKNIQYF; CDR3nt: TGTGCCAGCAGCTTAACGGTAGCCAAAAACATTCAGTACTTC
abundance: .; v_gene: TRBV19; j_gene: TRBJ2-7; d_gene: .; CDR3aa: CASSNRDGVEQYF; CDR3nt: TGTGCCAGTAGTAACCGGGACGGGGTCGAGCAGTACTTC
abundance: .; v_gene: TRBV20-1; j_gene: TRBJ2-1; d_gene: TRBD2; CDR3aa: CSARSSGKQFF; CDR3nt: TGCAGTGCTAGATCAAGCGGGAAACAGTTCTTC
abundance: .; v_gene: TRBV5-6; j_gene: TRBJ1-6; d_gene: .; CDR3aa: CASTTSSTYNSPLHF; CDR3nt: TGTGCCAGCACTACGTCAAGCACCTATAATTCACCCCTCCACTTT
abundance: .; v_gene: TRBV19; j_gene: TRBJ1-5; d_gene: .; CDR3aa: CAGGLSGNQPQHF; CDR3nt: TGTGCCGGGGGGCTCTCTGGGAATCAGCCCCAGCATTTT
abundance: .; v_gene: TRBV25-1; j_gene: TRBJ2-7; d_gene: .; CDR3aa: CASSRAREQYF; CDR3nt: TGTGCCAGCAGTCGGGCACGCGAGCAGTACTTC
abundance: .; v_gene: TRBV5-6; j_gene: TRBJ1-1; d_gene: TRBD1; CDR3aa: CASSPGPRTGNTEAFF; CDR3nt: TGTGCCAGCAGCCCGGGACCGAGGACAGGGAACACTGAAGCTTTCTTT
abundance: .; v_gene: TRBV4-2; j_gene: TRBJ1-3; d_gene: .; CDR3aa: CASSQESANTIYF; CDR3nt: TGTGCCAGCAGCCAAGAGTCGGCGAACACCATATATTTT
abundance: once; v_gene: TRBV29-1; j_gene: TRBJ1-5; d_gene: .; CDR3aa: CSVARGGNQPQHF; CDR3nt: TGCAGCGTGGCAAGGGGGGGAAATCAGCCCCAGCATTTT
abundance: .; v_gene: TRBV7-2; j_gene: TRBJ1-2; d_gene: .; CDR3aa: CASSLEPGPAGYTF; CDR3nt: TGTGCCAGCAGCTTAGAACCGGGGCCGGCCGGCTACACCTTC
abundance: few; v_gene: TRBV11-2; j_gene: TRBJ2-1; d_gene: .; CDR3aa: CASSSPWDEQFF; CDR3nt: TGTGCCAGCAGCTCCCCCTGGGATGAGCAGTTCTTC
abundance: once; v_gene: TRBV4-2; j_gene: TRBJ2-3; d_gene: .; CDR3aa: CASSPRAGGTDTQYF; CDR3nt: TGTGCCAGCAGCCCCCGGGCTGGGGGCACAGATACGCAGTATTTT
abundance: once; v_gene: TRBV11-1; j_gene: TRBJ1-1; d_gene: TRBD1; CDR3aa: CASSLRFGTGNTEAFF; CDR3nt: TGTGCCAGCAGCTTAAGATTCGGGACAGGCAACACTGAAGCTTTCTTT
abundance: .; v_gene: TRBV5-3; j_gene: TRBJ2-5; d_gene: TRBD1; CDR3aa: CARSEGGLETQYF; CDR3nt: TGTGCCAGAAGCGAAGGGGGCTTGGAGACCCAGTACTTC
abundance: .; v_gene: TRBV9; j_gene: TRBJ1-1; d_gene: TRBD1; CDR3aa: CASSVRGQGGTEAFF; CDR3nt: TGTGCCAGCAGCGTAAGGGGACAGGGAGGCACTGAAGCTTTCTTT
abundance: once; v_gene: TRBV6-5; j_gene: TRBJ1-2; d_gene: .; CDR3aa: CASRAPGTYGYTF; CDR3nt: TGTGCCAGCAGGGCCCCGGGAACCTATGGCTACACCTTC
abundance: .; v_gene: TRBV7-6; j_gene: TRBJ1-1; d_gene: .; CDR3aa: CASSLTDSGTEAFF; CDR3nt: TGTGCCAGCAGCTTAACCGACAGTGGCACTGAAGCTTTCTTT
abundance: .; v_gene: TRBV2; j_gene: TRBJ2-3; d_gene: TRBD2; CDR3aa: CASSATSGRDTQYF; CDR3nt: TGTGCCAGCAGTGCGACTAGCGGGCGTGATACGCAGTATTTT
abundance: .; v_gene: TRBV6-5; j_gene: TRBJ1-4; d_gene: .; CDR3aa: CASSYSGVGGEKLFF; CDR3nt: TGTGCCAGCAGTTACTCAGGGGTGGGTGGTGAAAAACTGTTTTTT
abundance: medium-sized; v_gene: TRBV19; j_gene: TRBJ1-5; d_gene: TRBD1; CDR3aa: CASSGPGQGIVLQPQHF; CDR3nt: TGTGCCAGTAGTGGTCCGGGACAGGGGATCGTTTTACAGCCCCAGCATTTT
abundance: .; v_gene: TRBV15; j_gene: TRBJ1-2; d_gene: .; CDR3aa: CATSRDLGGYTF; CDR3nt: TGTGCCACCAGCAGAGATCTGGGGGGCTACACCTTC
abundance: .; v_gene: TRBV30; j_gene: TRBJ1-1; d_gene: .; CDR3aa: CAWSVSGASQAEAFF; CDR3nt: TGTGCCTGGAGTGTCTCAGGGGCCTCCCAGGCTGAAGCTTTCTTT